The rows below give T cell receptor beta chains drawn from one sample of a study of T cells in Graves' hyperthyroidism and ophthalmopathy. Each CDR3 protein is one row after TCRdb ran MiXCR on the multiplex PCR reads. The sample has fewer than 850,000 distinct CDR3 sequences, approximately 15% seen once; the top ten hold around 16%. The sequenced sample consisted of blood. The source of these receptors is a man between 45 and 60 years old with Graves' hyperthyroidism. CDR3s leave out the opening cysteine and the closing phenylalanine or tryptophan. Each record gives: J gene, V gene, CDR3 protein.

j_gene: TRBJ2-1
v_gene: TRBV10-1
CDR3aa: ASSDFGPVGQF

j_gene: TRBJ2-3
v_gene: TRBV28
CDR3aa: ASSAGDTQY

j_gene: TRBJ2-1
v_gene: TRBV5-8
CDR3aa: ASSLRGRGPFGEQF

j_gene: TRBJ1-6
v_gene: TRBV9
CDR3aa: ASTTGQGGGSPLH

j_gene: TRBJ2-2
v_gene: TRBV6-2/TRBV6-3
CDR3aa: ASSYAGELF

j_gene: TRBJ2-1
v_gene: TRBV20-1
CDR3aa: SARSRDAYNEQF

j_gene: TRBJ2-1
v_gene: TRBV7-3
CDR3aa: ASSLTPGEQF

j_gene: TRBJ2-1
v_gene: TRBV20-1
CDR3aa: SARSSGQGKSSYNEQF

j_gene: TRBJ2-3
v_gene: TRBV27
CDR3aa: ASSLRGAGGYDTQY

j_gene: TRBJ2-7
v_gene: TRBV6-1
CDR3aa: ASSPGQGINEQY

j_gene: TRBJ1-1
v_gene: TRBV11-2
CDR3aa: ASRHYDRLPMNTEAF

j_gene: TRBJ1-4
v_gene: TRBV12-3/TRBV12-4
CDR3aa: ASSRDRAVGNEKLF

j_gene: TRBJ2-1
v_gene: TRBV29-1
CDR3aa: STHPRESVHNEQF

j_gene: TRBJ2-5
v_gene: TRBV12-3/TRBV12-4
CDR3aa: ASSSTTSGTGEETQY

j_gene: TRBJ2-3
v_gene: TRBV24-1
CDR3aa: ATSDLTSGISSDTQY

j_gene: TRBJ2-1
v_gene: TRBV28
CDR3aa: ASSSSSFLTYNEQF

j_gene: TRBJ2-3
v_gene: TRBV6-2/TRBV6-3
CDR3aa: ASSSETGASTDTQY

j_gene: TRBJ2-2
v_gene: TRBV12-3/TRBV12-4
CDR3aa: ASSWTGYTGELF

j_gene: TRBJ1-2
v_gene: TRBV12-3/TRBV12-4
CDR3aa: ASTNLGTIRDAGYT

j_gene: TRBJ1-2
v_gene: TRBV2
CDR3aa: ASRSAMLYGYT

j_gene: TRBJ2-5
v_gene: TRBV20-1
CDR3aa: SGASGAAETQY

j_gene: TRBJ2-5
v_gene: TRBV6-6
CDR3aa: ASSYAEIGETQY

j_gene: TRBJ2-4
v_gene: TRBV11-2
CDR3aa: ASSLVGGAKNIQY

j_gene: TRBJ1-4
v_gene: TRBV28
CDR3aa: ASSLDLGEKLF

j_gene: TRBJ1-2
v_gene: TRBV7-9
CDR3aa: ASSLSWQVPSYGYT

j_gene: TRBJ2-7
v_gene: TRBV2
CDR3aa: ASSESSGRPYEQY

j_gene: TRBJ2-7
v_gene: TRBV27
CDR3aa: ASRGGFAYEQY

j_gene: TRBJ2-1
v_gene: TRBV20-1
CDR3aa: SALHRSSGSYNEQF

j_gene: TRBJ1-1
v_gene: TRBV7-9
CDR3aa: ASSLNPAEAF

j_gene: TRBJ2-6
v_gene: TRBV11-3
CDR3aa: ASSSSPNVLT

j_gene: TRBJ1-2
v_gene: TRBV28
CDR3aa: ASTFGGQFYGYT

j_gene: TRBJ2-7
v_gene: TRBV20-1
CDR3aa: SARGRLSSYEQY

j_gene: TRBJ2-7
v_gene: TRBV11-2
CDR3aa: ASSHYRFNPYEQY

j_gene: TRBJ2-2
v_gene: TRBV7-9
CDR3aa: ASSFGGLAGPPWNTGELF

j_gene: TRBJ1-2
v_gene: TRBV20-1
CDR3aa: SARDRGHYGYT

j_gene: TRBJ1-1
v_gene: TRBV16
CDR3aa: ASSQSQTDTEAF

j_gene: TRBJ2-2
v_gene: TRBV2
CDR3aa: ASLRDRSTGELF

j_gene: TRBJ2-7
v_gene: TRBV27
CDR3aa: ASSSFRDRDYEQY

j_gene: TRBJ2-1
v_gene: TRBV7-3
CDR3aa: ASSFLLGGNNEQF

j_gene: TRBJ1-5
v_gene: TRBV6-1
CDR3aa: ASSKQDWEPQH

j_gene: TRBJ2-1
v_gene: TRBV5-6
CDR3aa: ASSLLTCLSEQF

j_gene: TRBJ1-4
v_gene: TRBV5-1
CDR3aa: ASSLKELNEKLF

j_gene: TRBJ2-7
v_gene: TRBV7-9
CDR3aa: ASSLRGGLAGANSYEQY

j_gene: TRBJ1-4
v_gene: TRBV2
CDR3aa: ASSRDRGEEEKLF

j_gene: TRBJ2-7
v_gene: TRBV2
CDR3aa: ASSEARASDAQEQY